What follows is one T cell receptor (beta chain) and its context. The specificity of this receptor is unknown. The sample holds no much larger clone one base away, and base qualities are not on file. CDR1 and CDR2 were assigned from the germline V gene as SGHTA and FQGTGA. V loses 1 base, J loses 7 bases, and the germline ends lie 10 bases apart. Measured from the cysteine to the phenylalanine, the CDR3 is 13 residues long. This entry keeps only the CDR3 DNA: 39 bases, framed from base 1. This sample stems from a study of CD4+ T cells in melanoma (dated by TCRdb to between 2021 and 2023). Regarding the complete study: Neoantigen-specific CD4+ T cells in human melanoma were investigated in the study.

The donors were people with melanoma. Library method: the immunoSEQ multiplex PCR assay. Held by TCRdb, this immuneACCESS table contains in-frame sequences only and omits some clones. Under half of the omission traces to an unresolved V gene where checked; the cause of the rest is unknown. In this sample the table shows about 6,500 clones, 45% to 55% of which occur a single time. The leading ten clones occupy around 16% of the sample. Broader findings and caveats from the paper: The report described a correlation between neoantigen-specific CD4+ T cells and the function of CD8+ T cells, macrophages and B cells. Neoantigen-specific CD4+ T cells in melanoma were reported to have a range of differentiation states.

Material: cells from a culture (not recorded whether cultured in vitro). Recombination joined TRBV7-3 with TRBJ1-2; the D gene is perhaps TRBD1, on 5 matching bases. This clonotype was obtained from a human donor with melanoma. The CDR3 amino acid sequence is: CASSLIKGFGYTF. The DNA sequence is TGTGCCAGCAGCTTAATAAAGGGGTTTGGCTACACCTTC.